These T cell receptor beta chains were read from a single sample in a study of control samples from healthy donors and cancer patients. Produced via immunoSEQ multiplex PCR; TCRdb's table is partial and in-frame only. The sample lists around 130,000 clones, around 90% seen once, with roughly 40% in the top ten. The specimen sequenced was blood. The receptors stem from a man aged 45-65 years in good health. Both conserved end residues are part of each CDR3. D genes are given only for firm matches. Where a row states a size, it is once, few, many or the class of an expanded clone; other rows omit it.

clone_size: .
d_call: .
v_call: TRBV20-1
j_call: TRBJ2-5
cdr3_aa: CSASPTVRETQYF
cdr3_nt: TGCAGTGCTAGTCCCACAGTTCGCGAGACCCAGTACTTC

clone_size: .
d_call: .
v_call: TRBV3-1/TRBV3-2
j_call: TRBJ2-1
cdr3_aa: CASRLRALPNEQFF
cdr3_nt: TGTGCCAGCAGGCTGCGGGCCCTCCCCAATGAGCAGTTCTTC

clone_size: .
d_call: .
v_call: TRBV4-1
j_call: TRBJ1-2
cdr3_aa: CASSPGTGVNYGYTF
cdr3_nt: TGCGCCAGCAGCCCGGGGACTGGAGTTAACTATGGCTACACCTTC

clone_size: many
d_call: TRBD2
v_call: TRBV11-2
j_call: TRBJ2-1
cdr3_aa: CASSLDGLAGALSYNEQFF
cdr3_nt: TGTGCCAGCAGCTTAGACGGGCTAGCGGGGGCACTCTCCTACAATGAGCAGTTCTTC

clone_size: .
d_call: .
v_call: TRBV5-5
j_call: TRBJ2-5
cdr3_aa: CASSWGEESQYF
cdr3_nt: TGTGCCAGCAGCTGGGGGGAGGAGTCCCAGTACTTC

clone_size: .
d_call: .
v_call: TRBV5-6
j_call: TRBJ2-7
cdr3_aa: CASSLGGTVSEQYF
cdr3_nt: TGTGCCAGCAGCTTGGGCGGGACAGTTTCCGAGCAGTACTTC

clone_size: .
d_call: .
v_call: TRBV6-2/TRBV6-3
j_call: TRBJ1-3
cdr3_aa: CASSYPDSSGNTIYF
cdr3_nt: TGTGCCAGCAGTTACCCCGACAGCTCTGGAAACACCATATATTTT

clone_size: few
d_call: .
v_call: TRBV4-2
j_call: TRBJ2-6
cdr3_aa: CASSQDGGAGANVLTF
cdr3_nt: TGTGCCAGCAGCCAAGATGGGGGCGCTGGGGCCAACGTCCTGACTTTC

clone_size: .
d_call: TRBD1
v_call: TRBV5-1
j_call: TRBJ1-5
cdr3_aa: CASSLGDSYQPQHF
cdr3_nt: TGCGCCAGCAGCTTGGGGGACAGTTATCAGCCCCAGCATTTT

clone_size: .
d_call: TRBD2
v_call: TRBV15
j_call: TRBJ2-5
cdr3_aa: CATSRGGGSGETQYF
cdr3_nt: TGTGCCACCAGCAGAGGGGGAGGGAGTGGAGAGACCCAGTACTTC

clone_size: .
d_call: .
v_call: TRBV5-1
j_call: TRBJ2-2
cdr3_aa: CASSLQQGHTGELFF
cdr3_nt: TGCGCCAGCAGCTTGCAACAGGGACACACCGGGGAGCTGTTTTTT

clone_size: .
d_call: .
v_call: TRBV29-1
j_call: TRBJ2-5
cdr3_aa: CSVEGKHRGTQYF
cdr3_nt: TGCAGCGTTGAAGGAAAACACCGTGGGACCCAGTACTTC

clone_size: .
d_call: TRBD1
v_call: TRBV28
j_call: TRBJ2-1
cdr3_aa: CASRETGLEYNEQFF
cdr3_nt: TGTGCCAGCAGGGAGACAGGGTTGGAATACAATGAGCAGTTCTTC

clone_size: few
d_call: .
v_call: TRBV27
j_call: TRBJ1-4
cdr3_aa: CASSSGTSAEKLFF
cdr3_nt: TGTGCCAGCAGTTCCGGGACATCGGCTGAAAAACTGTTTTTT

clone_size: .
d_call: .
v_call: TRBV9
j_call: TRBJ2-3
cdr3_aa: CASSVSRGAEDTQYF
cdr3_nt: TGTGCCAGCAGCGTAAGTCGGGGGGCCGAAGATACGCAGTATTTT

clone_size: .
d_call: .
v_call: TRBV2
j_call: TRBJ1-1
cdr3_aa: CASSEGGGWGRGTEAFF
cdr3_nt: TGTGCCAGCAGTGAAGGTGGCGGGTGGGGGAGAGGTACTGAAGCTTTCTTT

clone_size: .
d_call: .
v_call: TRBV29-1
j_call: TRBJ1-5
cdr3_aa: CSVGGMNQPQHF
cdr3_nt: TGCAGCGTTGGTGGGATGAATCAGCCCCAGCATTTT

clone_size: .
d_call: .
v_call: TRBV29-1
j_call: TRBJ1-1
cdr3_aa: CSVREGDTEAFF
cdr3_nt: TGCAGCGTGCGAGAAGGGGACACTGAAGCTTTCTTT

clone_size: .
d_call: .
v_call: TRBV7-9
j_call: TRBJ1-1
cdr3_aa: CASTRGAGITEAFF
cdr3_nt: TGTGCCAGCACCCGAGGAGCGGGGATTACTGAAGCTTTCTTT

clone_size: .
d_call: .
v_call: TRBV14
j_call: TRBJ1-1
cdr3_aa: CASSYTRSTEAFF
cdr3_nt: TGTGCCAGCAGCTATACAAGGAGCACTGAAGCTTTCTTT

clone_size: .
d_call: .
v_call: TRBV6-5
j_call: TRBJ2-1
cdr3_aa: CASRPRLGPYNEQFF
cdr3_nt: TGTGCCAGCAGACCCCGCTTGGGACCCTACAATGAGCAGTTCTTC

clone_size: .
d_call: .
v_call: TRBV7-2
j_call: TRBJ2-5
cdr3_aa: CASSLSLQGSGETQYF
cdr3_nt: TGTGCCAGCAGCTTATCTCTACAGGGAAGCGGGGAGACCCAGTACTTC

clone_size: .
d_call: .
v_call: TRBV18
j_call: TRBJ1-2
cdr3_aa: CASSPPGRRLDYGYTF
cdr3_nt: TGTGCCAGCTCACCACCGGGCAGGCGACTCGACTATGGCTACACCTTC

clone_size: once
d_call: .
v_call: TRBV5-1
j_call: TRBJ2-3
cdr3_aa: CASSGRVRDTQYF
cdr3_nt: TGCGCCAGCAGCGGCAGGGTCCGAGATACGCAGTATTTT

clone_size: .
d_call: .
v_call: TRBV5-4
j_call: TRBJ1-5
cdr3_aa: CASSFKKNQPQHF
cdr3_nt: TGTGCCAGCAGCTTCAAGAAAAATCAGCCCCAGCATTTT

clone_size: .
d_call: .
v_call: TRBV19
j_call: TRBJ1-5
cdr3_aa: CASSRTDYSNQPQHF
cdr3_nt: TGTGCCAGTAGTAGAACCGATTATAGCAATCAGCCCCAGCATTTT

clone_size: .
d_call: .
v_call: TRBV7-2
j_call: TRBJ2-1
cdr3_aa: CASSLVEAGTSNEQFF
cdr3_nt: TGTGCCAGCAGCTTAGTGGAAGCAGGGACGAGCAATGAGCAGTTCTTC

clone_size: .
d_call: TRBD2
v_call: TRBV5-1
j_call: TRBJ2-3
cdr3_aa: CASSLAATSGATDTQYF
cdr3_nt: TGCGCCAGCAGCTTGGCCGCGACTAGCGGGGCCACAGATACGCAGTATTTT

clone_size: .
d_call: TRBD1
v_call: TRBV6-2/TRBV6-3
j_call: TRBJ1-1
cdr3_aa: CASSWDRVLVNTEAFF
cdr3_nt: TGTGCCAGCAGTTGGGACAGGGTTTTGGTGAACACTGAAGCTTTCTTT